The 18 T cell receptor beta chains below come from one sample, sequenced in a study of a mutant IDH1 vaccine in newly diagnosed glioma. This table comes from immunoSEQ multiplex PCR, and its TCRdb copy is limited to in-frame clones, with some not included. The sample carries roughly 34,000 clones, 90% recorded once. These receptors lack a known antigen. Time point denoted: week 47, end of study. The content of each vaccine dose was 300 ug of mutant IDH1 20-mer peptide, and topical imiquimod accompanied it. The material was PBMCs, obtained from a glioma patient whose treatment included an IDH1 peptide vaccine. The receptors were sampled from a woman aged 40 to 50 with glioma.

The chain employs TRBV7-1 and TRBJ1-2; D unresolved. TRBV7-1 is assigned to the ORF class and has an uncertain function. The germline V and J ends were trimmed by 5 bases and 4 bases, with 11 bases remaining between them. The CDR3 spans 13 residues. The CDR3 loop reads CASSEGKTYGYTF. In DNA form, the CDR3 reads TGTGCCAGCAGCGAGGGAAAGACCTATGGCTACACCTTC.

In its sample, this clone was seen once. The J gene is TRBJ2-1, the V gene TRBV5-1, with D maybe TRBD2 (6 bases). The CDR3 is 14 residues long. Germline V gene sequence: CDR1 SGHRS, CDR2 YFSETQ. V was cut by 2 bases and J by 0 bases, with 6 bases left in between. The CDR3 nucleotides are TGCGCCAGCAGCTTCGGGAGCTCCTACAATGAGCAGTTCTTC. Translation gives CASSFGSSYNEQFF.

CDR3 coding DNA: TGTGCCAGCACCGGGACAGAGGGTTATGGCTACACCTTC. It translates to CASTGTEGYGYTF. The chain carries TRBV7-8 and TRBJ1-2; 7 positions match TRBD1. The CDR3 spans 13 residues. The V and J ends lost 7 bases and 5 bases, in that order; junction bases with no gene match: 7. From germline, CDR1 is SGHVS and CDR2 FQNEAQ.

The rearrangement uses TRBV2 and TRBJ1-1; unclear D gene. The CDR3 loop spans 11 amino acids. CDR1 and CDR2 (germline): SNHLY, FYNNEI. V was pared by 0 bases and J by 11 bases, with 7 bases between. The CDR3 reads CASSEARRAFF. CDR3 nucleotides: TGTGCCAGCAGTGAAGCCCGAAGGGCTTTCTTT.

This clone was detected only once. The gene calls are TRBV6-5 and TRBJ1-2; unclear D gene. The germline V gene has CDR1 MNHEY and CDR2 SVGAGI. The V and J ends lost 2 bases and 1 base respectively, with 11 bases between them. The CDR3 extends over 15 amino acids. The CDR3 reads CASSYQMSVNYGYTF. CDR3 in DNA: TGTGCCAGCAGTTACCAAATGTCTGTTAACTATGGCTACACCTTC.

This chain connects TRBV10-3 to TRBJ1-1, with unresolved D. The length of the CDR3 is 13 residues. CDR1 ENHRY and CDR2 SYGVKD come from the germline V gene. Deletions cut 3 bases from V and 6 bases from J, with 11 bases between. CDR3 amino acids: CAISEGIGAEAFF. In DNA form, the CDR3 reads TGTGCCATCAGTGAAGGGATCGGTGCTGAAGCTTTCTTT.

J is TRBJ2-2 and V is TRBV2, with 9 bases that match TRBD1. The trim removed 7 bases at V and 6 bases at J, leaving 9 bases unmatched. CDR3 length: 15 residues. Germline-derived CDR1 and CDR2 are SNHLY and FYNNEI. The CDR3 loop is CASKMDRGGPGELFF. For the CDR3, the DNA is TGTGCCAGCAAAATGGACAGGGGTGGTCCCGGGGAGCTGTTTTTT. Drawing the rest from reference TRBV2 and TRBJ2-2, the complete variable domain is EPEVTQTPSHQVTQMGQEVILRCVPISNHLYFYWYRQILGQKVEFLVSFYNNEISEKSEIFDDQFSVERPDGSNFTLKIRSTKLEDSAMYFCASKMDRGGPGELFFGEGSRLTVL.

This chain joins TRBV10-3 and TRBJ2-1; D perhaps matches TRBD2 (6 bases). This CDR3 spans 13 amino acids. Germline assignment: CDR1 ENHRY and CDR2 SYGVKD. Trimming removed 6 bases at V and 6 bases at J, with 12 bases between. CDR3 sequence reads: CAISRGLLNEQFF. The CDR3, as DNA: TGTGCCATCAGCCGGGGACTCCTCAATGAGCAGTTCTTC.

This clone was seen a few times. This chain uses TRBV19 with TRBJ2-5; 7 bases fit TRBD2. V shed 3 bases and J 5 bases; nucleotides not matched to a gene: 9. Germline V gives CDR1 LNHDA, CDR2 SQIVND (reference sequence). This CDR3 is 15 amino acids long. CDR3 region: CASSISSGLRETQYF. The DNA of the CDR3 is TGTGCCAGTAGTATTAGTTCGGGACTAAGGGAGACCCAGTACTTC.

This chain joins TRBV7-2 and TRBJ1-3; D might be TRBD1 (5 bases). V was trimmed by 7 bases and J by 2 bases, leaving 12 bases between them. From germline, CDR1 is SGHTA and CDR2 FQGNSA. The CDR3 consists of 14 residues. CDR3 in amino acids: CASIPGGTGNTIYF. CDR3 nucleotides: TGTGCCAGCATTCCGGGGGGAACTGGAAACACCATATATTTT. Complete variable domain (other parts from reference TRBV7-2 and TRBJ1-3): GAGVSQSPSNKVTEKGKDVELRCDPISGHTALYWYRQSLGQGLEFLIYFQGNSAPDKSGLPSDRFSAERTGGSVSTLTIQRTQQEDSAVYLCASIPGGTGNTIYFGEGSWLTVV.

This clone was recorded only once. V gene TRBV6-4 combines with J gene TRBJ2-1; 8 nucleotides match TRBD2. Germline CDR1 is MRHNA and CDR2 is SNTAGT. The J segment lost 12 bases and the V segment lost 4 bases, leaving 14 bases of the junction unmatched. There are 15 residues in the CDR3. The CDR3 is CASSARGGDLEGQFF. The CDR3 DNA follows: TGTGCCAGCAGTGCCCGGGGGGGTGACTTAGAGGGGCAGTTCTTC.

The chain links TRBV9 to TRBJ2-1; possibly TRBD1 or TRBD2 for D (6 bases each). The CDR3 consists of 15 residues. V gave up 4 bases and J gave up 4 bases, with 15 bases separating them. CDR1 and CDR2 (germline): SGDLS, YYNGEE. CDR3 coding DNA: TGTGCCAGCAGCCCAGAGGGGGGCCGTTACAATGAGCAGTTCTTC. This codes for CASSPEGGRYNEQFF.

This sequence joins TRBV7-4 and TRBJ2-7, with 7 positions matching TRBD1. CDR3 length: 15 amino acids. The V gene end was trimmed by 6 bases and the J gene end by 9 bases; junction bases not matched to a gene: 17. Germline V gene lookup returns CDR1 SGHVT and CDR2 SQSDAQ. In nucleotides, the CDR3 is TGTGCCAGCAGTCCCTACAGGGGCCCCAGACCGCCGCAGTACTTC. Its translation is CASSPYRGPRPPQYF.

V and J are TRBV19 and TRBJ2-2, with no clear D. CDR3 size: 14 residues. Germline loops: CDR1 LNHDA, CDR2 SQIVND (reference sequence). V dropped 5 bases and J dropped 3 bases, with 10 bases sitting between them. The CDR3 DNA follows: TGTGCCAGTAGTCGCAGTGGAGACACCGGGGAGCTGTTTTTT. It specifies CASSRSGDTGELFF. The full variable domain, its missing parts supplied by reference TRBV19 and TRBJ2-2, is DGGITQSPKYLFRKEGQNVTLSCEQNLNHDAMYWYRQDPGQGLRLIYYSQIVNDFQKGDIAEGYSVSREKKESFPLTVTSAQKNPTAFYLCASSRSGDTGELFFGEGSRLTVL.

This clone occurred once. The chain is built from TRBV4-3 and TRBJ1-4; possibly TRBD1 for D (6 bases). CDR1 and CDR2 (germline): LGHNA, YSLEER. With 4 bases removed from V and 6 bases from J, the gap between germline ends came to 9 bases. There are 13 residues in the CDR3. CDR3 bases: TGCGCCAGCAGCCGACAGGTACATGAAAAACTGTTTTTT. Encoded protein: CASSRQVHEKLFF.

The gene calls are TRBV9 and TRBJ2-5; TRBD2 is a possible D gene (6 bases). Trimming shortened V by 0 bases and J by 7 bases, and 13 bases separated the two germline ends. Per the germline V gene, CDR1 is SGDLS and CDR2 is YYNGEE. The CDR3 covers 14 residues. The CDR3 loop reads CASSVVPNGGTQYF. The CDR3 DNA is TGTGCCAGCAGCGTAGTCCCAAACGGGGGGACCCAGTACTTC.

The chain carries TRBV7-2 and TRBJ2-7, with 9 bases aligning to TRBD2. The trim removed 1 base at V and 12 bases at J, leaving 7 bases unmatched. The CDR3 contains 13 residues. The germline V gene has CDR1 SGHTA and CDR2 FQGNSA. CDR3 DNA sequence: TGTGCCAGCAGCTTAGATGGCGGGGGGGCAGCGTACTTC. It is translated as CASSLDGGGAAYF.

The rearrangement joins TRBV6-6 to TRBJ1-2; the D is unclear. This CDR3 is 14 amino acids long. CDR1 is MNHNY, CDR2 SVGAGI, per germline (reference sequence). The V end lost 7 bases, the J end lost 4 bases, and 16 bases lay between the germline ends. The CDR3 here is CASTPTAQVYGYTF. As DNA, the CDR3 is TGTGCCAGCACCCCTACCGCACAAGTCTATGGCTACACCTTC.